These 21 T cell receptor beta chains came from one sample sequenced in a study of CD8 T cells in ankylosing spondylitis. These receptors' antigens are unknown. Notes on the study in general: A TCR beta motif of roughly eight highly homologous variants appeared characteristic of ankylosing spondylitis blood.

One entry per CDR3 protein, called by TCRdb with MiXCR from the 5' RACE reads. The sample lists 200,000 to 250,000 distinct CDR3 sequences, around 7.9% occurring once. Source material: blood, either unsorted or a sorted T cell fraction (not recorded which). The receptors shown here come from a male donor with ankylosing spondylitis.

Ten or more counts support this clonotype. The J gene is TRBJ2-2, the V gene TRBV28; D remains ambiguous. The CDR3 is made up of 12 amino acids. V lost 3 bases, J lost 9 bases, and 8 bases lay in between. Germline V gene lookup returns CDR1 MDHEN and CDR2 SYDVKM. CDR3 bases: TGTGCCAGCAGTTTCTCGGGCCGGGAGCTGTTTTTT. Residues: CASSFSGRELFF.

Only one count was recorded for this clonotype. A read error is possible here, since a much larger clone lies one base away. The chain joins TRBV7-3 to TRBJ2-1; 10 positions match TRBD2. The J segment lost 5 bases and the V segment lost 1 base, leaving 5 bases of the junction unmatched. This CDR3 contains 16 residues. Germline lookup yields CDR1 SGHTA and CDR2 FQGTGA. The CDR3 spells CASSLSSGGINNEQFF. As DNA, the CDR3 is TGTGCCAGCAGCTTAAGTAGCGGGGGGATTAACAATGAGCAGTTCTTC.

This clonotype has a count of ten or more. The chain uses TRBV2 and TRBJ2-3; D gene uncertain. CDR3 length: 15 residues. Looked up from germline, CDR1 is SNHLY and CDR2 is FYNNEI. Trimming took off 6 bases at V and 4 bases at J, with 17 bases between the two ends. CDR3 in DNA: TGTGCCAGCAGGGGCAGCCTTATCGGCGCAGATACGCAGTATTTT. Protein: CASRGSLIGADTQYF.

The sample holds a few counts of this clonotype. The V gene is TRBV7-9, the J gene TRBJ2-7, with D uncertain. CDR1 is SEHNR and CDR2 is FQNEAQ in the germline V gene (reference sequence). The CDR3 loop spans 16 amino acids. V was cut by 7 bases and J by 3 bases, with 22 bases left in between. The CDR3 sequence is CASTPVGLDGNYEQYF. CDR3 in DNA: TGTGCCAGCACCCCAGTGGGGTTAGACGGAAACTACGAGCAGTACTTC. The variable domain in full, completed from reference TRBV7-9 and TRBJ2-7, reads DTGVSQNPRHKITKRGQNVTFRCDPISEHNRLYWYRQTLGQGPEFLTYFQNEAQLEKSRLLSDRFSAERPKGSFSTLEIQRTEQGDSAMYLCASTPVGLDGNYEQYFGPGTRLTVT.

This clonotype was detected ten times or more. The chain uses TRBV6-2 or TRBV6-3 and TRBJ2-5; D is possibly TRBD1 (6 bases). The V and J ends lost 6 bases and 5 bases respectively, with 19 bases between them. This CDR3 spans 15 amino acids. The germline V gene has CDR1 MNHEY and CDR2 SVGEGT. The CDR3 DNA is TGTGCCAGCAGCCCCGACGGGACACCCGCGGAGACCCAGTACTTC. Its translation is CASSPDGTPAETQYF.

In its sample, this clonotype was seen many times. J is TRBJ1-4 and V is TRBV9, with D unclear. V was pared by 1 base and J by 2 bases, with 6 bases between. The CDR3 is made up of 14 amino acids. Germline V CDR1 and CDR2: SGDLS, YYNGEE. CDR3 coding DNA: TGTGCCAGCAGCGTACAAAGTACTAATGAAAAACTGTTTTTT. This translates into CASSVQSTNEKLFF.

This clonotype was picked up many times. The chain joins TRBV5-1 to TRBJ2-2; 8 nucleotides align to TRBD1. Germline V CDR1 and CDR2: SGHRS, YFSETQ. The CDR3 length is 14 residues. V shed 7 bases, J shed 1 base, and the junction held 3 bases outside the gene matches. CDR3 coding DNA: TGCGCCAGCTATGGGACAGGGAACACCGGGGAGCTGTTTTTT. This sequence encodes CASYGTGNTGELFF.

This clonotype was seen only a few times. The chain has TRBV6-5 and TRBJ1-5, with D uncertain. Germline values: CDR1 MNHEY, CDR2 SVGAGI. The CDR3 has 15 amino acids. Trimming took off 4 bases at V and 2 bases at J, with 12 bases between the two ends. The CDR3 sequence is CASSSGLAGNQPQHF. DNA for the CDR3: TGTGCCAGCAGTTCGGGCCTCGCGGGCAATCAGCCCCAGCATTTT.

In this sample, this clonotype turned up many times. The CDR3 DNA reads TGTGCCAGCAGCTCGTGGGACAGGGCCTACGAGCAGTACTTC. Translation gives CASSSWDRAYEQYF. J is TRBJ2-7 and V is TRBV7-9, with 9 bases lining up with TRBD1. Germline V lookup: CDR1 SEHNR, CDR2 FQNEAQ (reference sequence). Losses at the gene ends were 4 bases for V and 2 bases for J; bases not matched to a gene: 3. CDR3 length equals 14 residues.

This clonotype was recorded many times. This chain joins TRBV7-9 and TRBJ2-2, with D uncertain. Trimming pared 5 bases from V and 6 bases from J, leaving 13 bases between. The CDR3 covers 14 residues. Germline V gene lookup returns CDR1 SEHNR and CDR2 FQNEAQ (reference sequence). In DNA form, the CDR3 reads TGTGCCAGCAGCCCGTCCGAGGTTGCCGGGGAGCTGTTTTTT. Translating it yields CASSPSEVAGELFF.

This clonotype showed up many times. This chain links TRBV12-3 or TRBV12-4 with TRBJ2-3; 7 positions agree with TRBD2. The CDR3 extends over 14 amino acids. The ends lost 1 base at V and 6 bases at J; junction bases unmatched: 4. The CDR3 bases are TGTGCCAGCAGTTTAGGAACTAGCGAGGATACGCAGTATTTT. Its protein product is CASSLGTSEDTQYF.

In this sample, this clonotype turned up many times. The chain couples TRBV6-5 to TRBJ2-1, with a possible D match to TRBD2 (6 bases). The germline gives CDR1 MNHEY, CDR2 SVGAGI. CDR3 length: 15 residues. Trimming took off 4 bases at V and 5 bases at J, with 15 bases between the two ends. Here the CDR3 DNA reads TGTGCCAGCAGTTCCCTCGGGACTGCAGACAATGAGCAGTTCTTC. Translated: CASSSLGTADNEQFF.

Ten or more counts support this clonotype. The chain couples TRBV7-9 to TRBJ2-7, with D possibly TRBD2 on 5 matching bases. This CDR3 comprises 14 residues. The germline V and J ends were trimmed by 2 bases and 2 bases, with 10 bases remaining between them. Germline V lookup: CDR1 SEHNR, CDR2 FQNEAQ (reference sequence). CDR3 protein: CASSLRGNPYEQYF. The CDR3 coding sequence is TGTGCCAGCAGCTTACGAGGGAACCCCTACGAGCAGTACTTC.

This clonotype was detected a few times. This chain uses TRBV25-1 with TRBJ1-2; 7 bases are shared with TRBD1. Looked up from germline, CDR1 is MGHDK and CDR2 is SYGVNS. The CDR3 length is 15 residues. Germline trimming cut 4 bases from V and 5 bases from J; bases unmatched to any gene: 10. The CDR3 DNA is TGTGCCAGCAGTGGACGCGGGACAGCTCCGTATGGCTACACCTTC. It yields the protein CASSGRGTAPYGYTF.

This clonotype was detected ten times or more. V and J are TRBV6-2 or TRBV6-3 and TRBJ2-5, with D possibly being TRBD1 (6 bases). CDR3 length: 12 amino acids. The germline V and J ends were trimmed by 11 bases and 2 bases, with 12 bases remaining between them. Germline V gives CDR1 MNHEY, CDR2 SVGEGT. The chain's CDR3 is CAVGGQQETQYF. CDR3 bases: TGTGCCGTTGGGGGACAACAAGAGACCCAGTACTTC.

The chain carries TRBV6-1 and TRBJ1-1, with D uncertain. CDR1 and CDR2 (germline): MNHNS, SASEGT. The CDR3 is 12 amino acids. V was cut by 6 bases and J by 8 bases, with 13 bases left in between. Written as DNA, the CDR3 is TGTGCCAGCAGGAACCGGGCCTTCGAAGCTTTCTTT. This codes for CASRNRAFEAFF.

This chain links TRBV5-1 with TRBJ2-1; D is perhaps TRBD2 (5 bases). V was pared by 4 bases and J by 4 bases, with 21 bases between. The CDR3 has 17 residues. Per the germline V gene, CDR1 is SGHRS and CDR2 is YFSETQ. For the CDR3, the DNA is TGCGCCAGCAGCCCCGTTTACAGCGGAGAATTATACAATGAGCAGTTCTTC. Its translation: CASSPVYSGELYNEQFF. Full variable domain (remainder filled in from reference TRBV5-1 and TRBJ2-1): KAGVTQTPRYLIKTRGQQVTLSCSPISGHRSVSWYQQTPGQGLQFLFEYFSETQRNKGNFPGRFSGRQFSNSRSEMNVSTLELGDSALYLCASSPVYSGELYNEQFFGPGTRLTVL.

There are many counts of this clonotype. The chain's CDR3 is CASSPQGWQPQHF. CDR3 DNA sequence: TGTGCCAGCAGCCCACAGGGCTGGCAGCCCCAGCATTTT. The chain is built from TRBV16 and TRBJ1-5; possible D gene TRBD1, 6 bases. The length of the CDR3 is 13 residues. V gave up 4 bases and J gave up 7 bases, with 11 bases separating them. Germline assignment: CDR1 KGHSY and CDR2 FQNENV.

This clonotype was seen a few times. This chain joins TRBV5-5 and TRBJ2-1; 12 nucleotides match TRBD2. V lost 1 base, J lost 8 bases, and 10 bases stayed unmatched. This CDR3 comprises 17 residues. Germline values: CDR1 SGHKS, CDR2 YYEKEE (reference sequence). CDR3 sequence (DNA): TGTGCCAGCAGCTTGCGGAGGACCAGACTAGCGGGGGATGAGCAGTTCTTC. Translating it yields CASSLRRTRLAGDEQFF.

This clonotype was observed many times. This chain uses TRBV7-2 with TRBJ1-2; D is unclear. CDR3 length equals 13 residues. Germline-derived CDR1 and CDR2 are SGHTA and FQGNSA. V gave up 5 bases and J gave up 6 bases, with 13 bases separating them. CDR3 region: CASSLGSGDGYTF. Written as DNA, the CDR3 is TGTGCCAGCAGCCTGGGGTCCGGAGATGGCTACACCTTC.

This clonotype has a count of ten or more. The rearrangement uses TRBV5-1 and TRBJ1-6, with 10 bases lining up with TRBD1. The CDR3 contains 17 residues. Germline loops: CDR1 SGHRS, CDR2 YFSETQ. The junction had 11 bases not matched to a gene; V was cut back by 4 bases and J by 7 bases. CDR3 in DNA: TGCGCCAGCAGCACCTGGGACAGGGGAAGGAAAAATTCACCCCTCCACTTT. It encodes CASSTWDRGRKNSPLHF.